This T cell receptor (beta chain) was captured by sequencing in a study of CD8 T cells in ankylosing spondylitis. Study observations and caveats: Clones linked to disease were reported to show significant enrichment in matched ankylosing spondylitis synovial fluid. For ankylosing spondylitis blood, a TCR beta motif of 7 or 8 highly homologous variants appeared characteristic. Some motif variants had been reported before (in reactive arthritis synovial fluid and blood).

Each TCR beta library was made by quantitative 5'-RACE that incorporated molecular barcodes. TCRdb fed the 5' RACE reads into MiXCR, producing one record per CDR3 protein. The data contain 350,000 or so distinct CDR3 sequences, under 14% of them singletons. This clonotype was counted ten times or more. What it recognizes is unknown. The sequencing input was blood, either unsorted or a sorted T cell fraction (not recorded which). This sequence was found in a female donor with ankylosing spondylitis or in good health (not recorded which).

CDR3 in amino acids: CASSGASGTSGNEQFF. The DNA of the CDR3 is TGTGCCAGCAGTGGGGCCTCAGGGACGAGCGGAAATGAGCAGTTCTTC. This rearrangement joins TRBV6-2 or TRBV6-3 to TRBJ2-1; the D gene could be TRBD1 or TRBD2 (5 bases each). Germline V gene data show CDR1 as MNHEY and CDR2 as SVGEGT. Trimming took off 5 bases at V and 7 bases at J, with 21 bases between the two ends. This CDR3 contains 16 residues.